This is a list of T cell receptor beta chains from one sample in a study of CXCR3-negative and CXCR3-positive naive CD8 T cells. TCRdb re-called the 5' RACE reads and gives one entry per CDR3 protein, without DNA. Its listing shows over 100,000 distinct CDR3 sequences. Sequenced sample: naive CXCR3- CD8+ T cells from blood. These receptors were taken from a human donor in good health. Some clones in this sample may be carry-over from other donors' samples. CDR3s include the opening cysteine and the closing phenylalanine or tryptophan.

j_call v_call cdr3_aa
TRBJ2-7 TRBV21-1 CASTRRGPYLYEQYF
TRBJ1-2 TRBV29-1 CSVERDFPTYGYTF
TRBJ1-1 TRBV4-1 CASSLPLGNTEAFF
TRBJ1-1 TRBV21-1 CASSKTRGPDDTEAFF
TRBJ1-2 TRBV7-9 CASSLRQDNYGYTF
TRBJ2-3 TRBV29-1 CSAGGGSDTQYF
TRBJ2-1 TRBV7-2 CASSPKDRGVNNEQLF
TRBJ1-1 TRBV7-8 CASSQTDSTEAFF
TRBJ1-1 TRBV7-3 CASSGRQSRTFMNTEAFF
TRBJ2-7 TRBV10-3 CAISEGDRFYEQYF
TRBJ2-1 TRBV29-1 CSVSGDLILMNEQFF
TRBJ2-7 TRBV5-1 CASSLMPDRVDEQYF
TRBJ1-1 TRBV4-1 CASSQGFGGADEQGNTEAFF
TRBJ2-2 TRBV14 CASSHGLAANTGELFF
TRBJ2-1 TRBV11-2 CASSNDLAGRSYNEQFF
TRBJ2-1 TRBV7-9 CASSLLEGNEQFF
TRBJ1-2 TRBV27 CASSPRPVWRDYGYTF
TRBJ2-3 TRBV5-1 CASSLETVTDTQYF
TRBJ2-5 TRBV6-2/TRBV6-3 CASSYAGVVGGETQYF
TRBJ2-3 TRBV4-1 CASSQEVTSASQYF
TRBJ1-2 TRBV6-1 CASLDRLNLDYTF
TRBJ1-2 TRBV20-1 CSARAVYPNYGYTF
TRBJ2-1 TRBV20-1 CSARVLAGRQSFDNEQFF
TRBJ1-1 TRBV12-3/TRBV12-4 CASTPGGEAFF
TRBJ2-7 TRBV29-1 CSVRDSTYEQYF
TRBJ2-1 TRBV6-4 CASSSTSGGNNEQFF
TRBJ2-1 TRBV5-1 CASSPTPNNEQFF
TRBJ2-1 TRBV6-6 CASSSITRGGAGEQFF
TRBJ2-1 TRBV7-9 CASSGRTTEFF
TRBJ2-7 TRBV4-1 CASSQATGTVYEQYF
TRBJ2-5 TRBV5-6 CASSLMGTQYF
TRBJ1-2 TRBV12-3/TRBV12-4 CASSLGGDYYGYTF
TRBJ2-7 TRBV29-1 CSVDWGYEQYF
TRBJ2-1 TRBV28 CASRSWGTSGGGVNEQFF
TRBJ2-1 TRBV21-1 CASIPDSDYNEQFF
TRBJ1-2 TRBV20-1 CSARDLNRGDYGYTF
TRBJ2-5 TRBV5-1 CASSFKGSETQYF
TRBJ1-1 TRBV7-8 CASSSTGLKAFF
TRBJ1-2 TRBV29-1 CSVEAQGIGYTF
TRBJ1-6 TRBV5-1 CASSLEAQGRGPLHF
TRBJ2-7 TRBV5-1 CASSSHLRVYEQYF
TRBJ2-3 TRBV29-1 CSVVWGDRPDTQYF
TRBJ1-1 TRBV21-1 CASSKDRTATEAFF
TRBJ2-7 TRBV20-1 CSAAPPGQGWGEQYF
TRBJ1-1 TRBV24-1 CATSAEARDRGSMNTEAFF
TRBJ2-3 TRBV6-4 CASSDFFMIRVCLDTQYF
TRBJ1-1 TRBV6-2/TRBV6-3 CASSNQLPGLNTEAFF
TRBJ2-3 TRBV12-3/TRBV12-4 CASSLVPRGRDPDTQYF
TRBJ2-1 TRBV13 CASSIQGNEQFF
TRBJ1-2 TRBV3-1 CASSQDLQGTGYGYTF
TRBJ2-1 TRBV15 CATSRDDPLLYNEQFF
TRBJ1-1 TRBV23-1 CASKGRDRRRRGEAFF
TRBJ2-5 TRBV3-1 CASSQGQGNSWETQYF
TRBJ2-7 TRBV12-3/TRBV12-4 CATSGGYPYEQYF
TRBJ2-1 TRBV9 CASSVGTFAGVSYNEQFF
TRBJ2-7 TRBV7-9 CASSSPGQPYEQYF
TRBJ1-5 TRBV7-2 CASRETGLSNQPQHF
TRBJ2-1 TRBV4-1 CASSPSPGGHVEQFF